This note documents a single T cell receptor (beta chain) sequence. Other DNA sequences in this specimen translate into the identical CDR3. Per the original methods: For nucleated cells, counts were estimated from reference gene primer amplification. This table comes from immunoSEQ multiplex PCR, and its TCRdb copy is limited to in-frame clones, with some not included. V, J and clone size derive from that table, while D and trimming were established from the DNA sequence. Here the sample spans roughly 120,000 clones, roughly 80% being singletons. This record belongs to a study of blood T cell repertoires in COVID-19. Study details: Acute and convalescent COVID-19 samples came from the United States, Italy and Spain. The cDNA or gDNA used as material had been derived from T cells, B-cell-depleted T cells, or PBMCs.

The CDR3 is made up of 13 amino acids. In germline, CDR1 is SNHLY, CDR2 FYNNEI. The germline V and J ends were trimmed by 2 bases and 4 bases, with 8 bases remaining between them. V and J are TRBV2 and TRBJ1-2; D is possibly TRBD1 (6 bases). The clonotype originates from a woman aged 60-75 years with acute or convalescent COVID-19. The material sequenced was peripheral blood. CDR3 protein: CASSESRGYGYTF. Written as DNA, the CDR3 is TGTGCCAGCAGTGAATCCAGGGGCTATGGCTACACCTTC. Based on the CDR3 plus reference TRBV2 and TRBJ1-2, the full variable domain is EPEVTQTPSHQVTQMGQEVILRCVPISNHLYFYWYRQILGQKVEFLVSFYNNEISEKSEIFDDQFSVERPDGSNFTLKIRSTKLEDSAMYFCASSESRGYGYTFGSGTRLTVV.